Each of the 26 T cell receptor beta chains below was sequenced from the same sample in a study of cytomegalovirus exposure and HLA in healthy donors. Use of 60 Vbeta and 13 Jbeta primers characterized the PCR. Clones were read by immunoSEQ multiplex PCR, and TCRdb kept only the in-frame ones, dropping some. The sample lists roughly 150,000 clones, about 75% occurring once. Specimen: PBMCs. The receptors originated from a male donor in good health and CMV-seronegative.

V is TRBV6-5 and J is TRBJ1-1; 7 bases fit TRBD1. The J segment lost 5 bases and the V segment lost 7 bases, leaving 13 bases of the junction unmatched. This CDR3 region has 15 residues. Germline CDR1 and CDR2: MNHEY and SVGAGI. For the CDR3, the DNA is TGTGCCAGCACCCGGGTGCCCAGGGGGAATACTGAAGCTTTCTTT. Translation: CASTRVPRGNTEAFF.

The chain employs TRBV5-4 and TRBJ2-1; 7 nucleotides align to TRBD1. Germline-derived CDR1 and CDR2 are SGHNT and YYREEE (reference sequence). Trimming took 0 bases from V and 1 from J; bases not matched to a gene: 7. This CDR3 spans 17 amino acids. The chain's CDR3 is CASSLAGQGVSYNEQFF. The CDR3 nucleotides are TGTGCCAGCAGCTTGGCCGGGCAGGGGGTTTCCTACAATGAGCAGTTCTTC.

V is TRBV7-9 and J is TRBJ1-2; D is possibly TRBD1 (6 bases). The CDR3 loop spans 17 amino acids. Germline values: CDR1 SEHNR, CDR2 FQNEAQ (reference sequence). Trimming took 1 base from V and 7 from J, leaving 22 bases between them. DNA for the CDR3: TGTGCCAGCAGCTTAGTGGCCACAGACAGGACCCCAGGTGGCTACACCTTC. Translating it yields CASSLVATDRTPGGYTF.

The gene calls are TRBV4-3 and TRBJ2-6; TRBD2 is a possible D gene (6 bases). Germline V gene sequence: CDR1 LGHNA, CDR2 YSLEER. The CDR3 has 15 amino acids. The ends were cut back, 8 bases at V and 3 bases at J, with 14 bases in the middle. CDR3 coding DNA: TGCGCCAGCTGCCTTTGGGGGGATGGGGCCAACGTCCTGACTTTC. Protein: CASCLWGDGANVLTF.

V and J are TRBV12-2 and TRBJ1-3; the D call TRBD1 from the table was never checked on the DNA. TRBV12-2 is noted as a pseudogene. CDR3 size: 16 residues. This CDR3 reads CASRLGQGVAGNTIYF. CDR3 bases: TGTGCAAGTCGCTTAGGACAGGGGGTAGCCGGAAACACCATATATTTT.

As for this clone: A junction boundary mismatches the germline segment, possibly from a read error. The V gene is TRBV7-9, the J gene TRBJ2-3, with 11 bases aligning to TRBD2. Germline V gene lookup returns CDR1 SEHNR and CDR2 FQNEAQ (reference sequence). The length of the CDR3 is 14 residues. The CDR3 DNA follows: TGTGCCAGCAGCCTAGCGGGAGGCGGAGATACGCAGTATTTT. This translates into CASSLAGGGDTQYF. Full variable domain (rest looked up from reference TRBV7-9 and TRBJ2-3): DTGVSQNPRHKITKRGQNVTFRCDPISEHNRLYWYRQTLGQGPEFLTYFQNEAQLEKSRLLSDRFSAERPKGSFSTLEIQRTEQGDSAMYLCASSLAGGGDTQYFGPGTRLTVL.

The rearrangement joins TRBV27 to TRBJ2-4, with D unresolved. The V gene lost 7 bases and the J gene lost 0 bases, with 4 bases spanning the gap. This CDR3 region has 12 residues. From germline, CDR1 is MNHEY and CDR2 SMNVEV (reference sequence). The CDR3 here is CASIQAKNIQYF. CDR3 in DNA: TGTGCCAGCATCCAAGCCAAAAACATTCAGTACTTC.

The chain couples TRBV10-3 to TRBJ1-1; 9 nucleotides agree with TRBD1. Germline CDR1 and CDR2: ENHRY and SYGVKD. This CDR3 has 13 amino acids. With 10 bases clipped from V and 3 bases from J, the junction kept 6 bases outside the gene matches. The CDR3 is CASDRGWDTEAFF. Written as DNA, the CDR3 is TGTGCCAGTGACAGGGGGTGGGACACTGAAGCTTTCTTT.

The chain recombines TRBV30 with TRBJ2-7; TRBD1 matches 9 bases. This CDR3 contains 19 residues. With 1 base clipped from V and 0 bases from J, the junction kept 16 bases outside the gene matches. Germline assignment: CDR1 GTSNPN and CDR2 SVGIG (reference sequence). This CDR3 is CAWSGQLLDRGMYSYEQYF. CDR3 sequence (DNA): TGTGCCTGGAGTGGCCAACTCTTAGACAGGGGGATGTACTCCTACGAGCAGTACTTC. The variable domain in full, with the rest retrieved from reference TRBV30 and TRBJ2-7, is SQTIHQWPATLVQPVGSPLSLECTVEGTSNPNLYWYRQAAGRGLQLLFYSVGIGQISSEVPQNLSASRPQDRQFILSSKKLLLSDSGFYLCAWSGQLLDRGMYSYEQYFGPGTRLTVT.

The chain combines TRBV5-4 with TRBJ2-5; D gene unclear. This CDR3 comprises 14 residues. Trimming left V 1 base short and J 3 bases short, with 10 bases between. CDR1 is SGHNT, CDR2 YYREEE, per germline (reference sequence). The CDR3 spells CASSLKYGEETQYF. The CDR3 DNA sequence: TGTGCCAGCAGCTTGAAATACGGAGAAGAGACCCAGTACTTC.

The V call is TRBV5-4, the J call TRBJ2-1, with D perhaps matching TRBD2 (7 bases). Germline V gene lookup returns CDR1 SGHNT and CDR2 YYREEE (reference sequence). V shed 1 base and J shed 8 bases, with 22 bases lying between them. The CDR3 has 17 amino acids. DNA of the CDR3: TGTGCCAGCAGCTTGTATAAGGGGGGAGGGATTGGCGATGAGCAGTTCTTC. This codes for CASSLYKGGGIGDEQFF.

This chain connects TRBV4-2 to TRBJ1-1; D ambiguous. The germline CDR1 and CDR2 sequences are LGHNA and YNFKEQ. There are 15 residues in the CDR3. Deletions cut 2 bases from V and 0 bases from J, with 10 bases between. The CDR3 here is CASSQPAGLNTEAFF. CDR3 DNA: TGTGCCAGCAGCCAACCTGCAGGCCTGAACACTGAAGCTTTCTTT.

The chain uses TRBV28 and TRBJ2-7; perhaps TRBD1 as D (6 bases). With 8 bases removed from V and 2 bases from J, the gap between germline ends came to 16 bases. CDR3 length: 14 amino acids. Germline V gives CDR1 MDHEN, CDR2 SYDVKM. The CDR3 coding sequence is TGTGCCAGCCTCACCCCCGGGACACCCTACGAGCAGTACTTC. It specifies CASLTPGTPYEQYF.

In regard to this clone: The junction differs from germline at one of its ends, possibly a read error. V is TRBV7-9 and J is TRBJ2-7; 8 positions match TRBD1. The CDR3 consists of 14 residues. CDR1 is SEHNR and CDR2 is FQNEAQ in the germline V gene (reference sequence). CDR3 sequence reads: CSSSTTGDPYEQYF. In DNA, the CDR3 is TGTTCCAGCAGCACGACAGGGGACCCCTACGAGCAGTACTTC.

In DNA, the CDR3 is TGTGCCAGCAGCAAGACCGGGGCCTATAATTCACCCCTCCACTTT. Protein: CASSKTGAYNSPLHF. The rearrangement uses TRBV5-5 and TRBJ1-6; D unclear. This CDR3 is 15 amino acids long. Trimming removed 4 bases from V and 2 bases from J, with 10 bases in between. From germline, CDR1 is SGHKS and CDR2 YYEKEE (reference sequence).

The CDR3 DNA follows: TGTGCCAGCTCCGGGACTACGGTCTATGAGCAGTTCTTC. It yields the protein CASSGTTVYEQFF. This chain joins TRBV11-3 and TRBJ2-1; TRBD2 matches 7 bases. CDR3 length equals 13 residues. Germline V lookup: CDR1 SGHNT, CDR2 YENEEA. The trim removed 8 bases at V and 8 bases at J, leaving 9 bases unmatched.

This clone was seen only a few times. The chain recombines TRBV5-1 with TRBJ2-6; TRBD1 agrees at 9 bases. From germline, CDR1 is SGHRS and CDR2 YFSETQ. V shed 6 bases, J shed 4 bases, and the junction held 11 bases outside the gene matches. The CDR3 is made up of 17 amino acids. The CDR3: CASNPGQGVGGANVLTF. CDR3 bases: TGCGCCAGCAACCCGGGACAGGGCGTTGGGGGGGCCAACGTCCTGACTTTC.

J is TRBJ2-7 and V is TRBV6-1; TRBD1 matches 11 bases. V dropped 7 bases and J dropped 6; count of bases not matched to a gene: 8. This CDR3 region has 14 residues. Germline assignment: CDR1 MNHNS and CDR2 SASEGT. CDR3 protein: CASMIGQGASEQYF. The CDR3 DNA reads TGTGCCAGCATGATCGGACAGGGGGCGTCCGAGCAGTACTTC.

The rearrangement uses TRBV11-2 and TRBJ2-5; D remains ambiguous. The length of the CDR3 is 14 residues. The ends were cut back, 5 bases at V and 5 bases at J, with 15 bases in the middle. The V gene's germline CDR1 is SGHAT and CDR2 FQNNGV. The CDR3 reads CASSPRGPGETQYF. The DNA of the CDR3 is TGTGCCAGCAGCCCCCGTGGTCCCGGGGAGACCCAGTACTTC. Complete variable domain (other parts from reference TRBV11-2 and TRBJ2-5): EAGVAQSPRYKIIEKRQSVAFWCNPISGHATLYWYQQILGQGPKLLIQFQNNGVVDDSQLPKDRFSAERLKGVDSTLKIQPAKLEDSAVYLCASSPRGPGETQYFGPGTRLLVL.

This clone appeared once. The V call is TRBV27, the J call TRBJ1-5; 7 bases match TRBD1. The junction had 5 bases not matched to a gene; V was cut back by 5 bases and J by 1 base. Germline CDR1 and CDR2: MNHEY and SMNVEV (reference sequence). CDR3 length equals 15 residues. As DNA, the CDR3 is TGTGCCAGCAGTCCAGGGACAGCGAGCAATCAGCCCCAGCATTTT. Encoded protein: CASSPGTASNQPQHF.

The CDR3 reads CASSIVTGVGNNQPQHF. CDR3 coding DNA: TGTGCCAGTAGTATAGTGACAGGGGTGGGTAACAATCAGCCCCAGCATTTT. The J gene is TRBJ1-5, the V gene TRBV19, with 8 positions matching TRBD1. The V and J ends lost 1 base and 3 bases, in that order; junction bases with no gene match: 8. CDR3 length: 17 residues. Germline loops: CDR1 LNHDA, CDR2 SQIVND (reference sequence).

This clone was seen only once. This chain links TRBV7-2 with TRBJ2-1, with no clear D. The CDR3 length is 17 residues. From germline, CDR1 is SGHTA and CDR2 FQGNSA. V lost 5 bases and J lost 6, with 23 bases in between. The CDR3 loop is CASSNQWRSAISNEQFF. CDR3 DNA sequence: TGTGCCAGCAGCAACCAGTGGCGGTCCGCCATCTCCAATGAGCAGTTCTTC.

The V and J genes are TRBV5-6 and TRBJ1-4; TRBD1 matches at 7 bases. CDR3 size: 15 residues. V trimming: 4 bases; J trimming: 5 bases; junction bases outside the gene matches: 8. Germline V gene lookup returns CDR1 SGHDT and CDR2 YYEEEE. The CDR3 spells CASSVRDRWNEKLFF. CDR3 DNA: TGTGCCAGCAGCGTCCGGGACAGATGGAATGAAAAACTGTTTTTT.

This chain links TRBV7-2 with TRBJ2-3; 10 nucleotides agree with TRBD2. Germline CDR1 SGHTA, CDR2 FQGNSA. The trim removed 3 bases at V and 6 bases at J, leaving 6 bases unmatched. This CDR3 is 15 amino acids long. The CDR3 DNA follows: TGTGCCAGCAGCTTTCCTCTAGCGGGAGTGGATACGCAGTATTTT. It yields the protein CASSFPLAGVDTQYF. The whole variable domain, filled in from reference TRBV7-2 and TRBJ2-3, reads GAGVSQSPSNKVTEKGKDVELRCDPISGHTALYWYRQSLGQGLEFLIYFQGNSAPDKSGLPSDRFSAERTGGSVSTLTIQRTQQEDSAVYLCASSFPLAGVDTQYFGPGTRLTVL.

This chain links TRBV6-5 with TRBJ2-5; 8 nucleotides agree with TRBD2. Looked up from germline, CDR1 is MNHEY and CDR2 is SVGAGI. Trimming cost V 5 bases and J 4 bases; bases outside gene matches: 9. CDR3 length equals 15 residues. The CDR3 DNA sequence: TGTGCCAGCAGTCCTTATAGCGGGGCCTCAGAGACCCAGTACTTC. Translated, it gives CASSPYSGASETQYF.

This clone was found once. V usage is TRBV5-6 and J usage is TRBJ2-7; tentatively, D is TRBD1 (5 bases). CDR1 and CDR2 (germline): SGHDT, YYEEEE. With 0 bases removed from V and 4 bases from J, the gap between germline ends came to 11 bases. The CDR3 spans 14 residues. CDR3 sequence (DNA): TGTGCCAGCAGCTTGGGTCAGGGTAGGTACGAGCAGTACTTC. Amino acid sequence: CASSLGQGRYEQYF. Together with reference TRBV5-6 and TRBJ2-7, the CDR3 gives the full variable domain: DAGVTQSPTHLIKTRGQQVTLRCSPKSGHDTVSWYQQALGQGPQFIFQYYEEEERQRGNFPDRFSGHQFPNYSSELNVNALLLGDSALYLCASSLGQGRYEQYFGPGTRLTVT.